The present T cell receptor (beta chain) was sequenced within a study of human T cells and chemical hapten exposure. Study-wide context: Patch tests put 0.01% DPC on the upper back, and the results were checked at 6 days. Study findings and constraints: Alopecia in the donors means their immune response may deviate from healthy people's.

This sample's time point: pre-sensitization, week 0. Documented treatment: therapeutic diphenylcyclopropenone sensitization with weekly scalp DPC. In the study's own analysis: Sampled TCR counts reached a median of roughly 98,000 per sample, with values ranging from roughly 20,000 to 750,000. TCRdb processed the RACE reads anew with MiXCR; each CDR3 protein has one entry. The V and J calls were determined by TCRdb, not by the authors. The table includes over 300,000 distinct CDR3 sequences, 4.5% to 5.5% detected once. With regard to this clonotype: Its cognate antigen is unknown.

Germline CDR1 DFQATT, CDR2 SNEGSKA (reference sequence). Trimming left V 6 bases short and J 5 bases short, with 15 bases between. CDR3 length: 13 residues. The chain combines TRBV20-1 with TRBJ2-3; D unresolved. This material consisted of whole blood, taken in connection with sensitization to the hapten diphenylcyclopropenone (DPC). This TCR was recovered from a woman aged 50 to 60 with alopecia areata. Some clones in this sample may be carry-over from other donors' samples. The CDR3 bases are TGCAGTGCAGCCCTCTCTATGGGAGATACGCAGTATTTT. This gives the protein CSAALSMGDTQYF.